The sequence of this T cell receptor (beta chain) was determined in a study of Ad26.COV2.S vaccination and SARS-CoV-2 variants. Study observations and caveats: Vaccine recipients had higher spike-specific TCR breadth than placebo recipients.

Sequencing used immunoSEQ multiplex PCR; TCRdb keeps in-frame clones, though not all of them. Of around 340,000 clones in the sample, 86% were seen once. In germline, CDR1 is LNHDA, CDR2 SQIVND (reference sequence). This CDR3 contains 14 residues. For this clone: Its antigen is unidentified. At one end the junction does not follow the germline gene, possibly because of a read error.

The treatment here: roughly 20 received Ad26.COV2.S at low or high dose, single or two shots; 5 received placebo; per-sample allocation not given. Day 63 after the first vaccine or placebo injection was the time point for sampling. Whoever gave the sample was an adult aged 18-55 years in Boston. This material consisted of peripheral blood, taken in a trial of Ad26.COV2.S vaccine versus placebo. The V gene is TRBV19, the J gene TRBJ2-5; TRBD1 or TRBD2 may be the D gene (5 bases each). The sequence was collected from a person aged 18 to 59 who received the Ad26.COV2.S COVID-19 vaccine or a placebo. DNA for the CDR3: TGTGCCAGTTGTATTGGGACGGCCGGGGAGACCCAGTACTTC. This gives the protein CASCIGTAGETQYF.